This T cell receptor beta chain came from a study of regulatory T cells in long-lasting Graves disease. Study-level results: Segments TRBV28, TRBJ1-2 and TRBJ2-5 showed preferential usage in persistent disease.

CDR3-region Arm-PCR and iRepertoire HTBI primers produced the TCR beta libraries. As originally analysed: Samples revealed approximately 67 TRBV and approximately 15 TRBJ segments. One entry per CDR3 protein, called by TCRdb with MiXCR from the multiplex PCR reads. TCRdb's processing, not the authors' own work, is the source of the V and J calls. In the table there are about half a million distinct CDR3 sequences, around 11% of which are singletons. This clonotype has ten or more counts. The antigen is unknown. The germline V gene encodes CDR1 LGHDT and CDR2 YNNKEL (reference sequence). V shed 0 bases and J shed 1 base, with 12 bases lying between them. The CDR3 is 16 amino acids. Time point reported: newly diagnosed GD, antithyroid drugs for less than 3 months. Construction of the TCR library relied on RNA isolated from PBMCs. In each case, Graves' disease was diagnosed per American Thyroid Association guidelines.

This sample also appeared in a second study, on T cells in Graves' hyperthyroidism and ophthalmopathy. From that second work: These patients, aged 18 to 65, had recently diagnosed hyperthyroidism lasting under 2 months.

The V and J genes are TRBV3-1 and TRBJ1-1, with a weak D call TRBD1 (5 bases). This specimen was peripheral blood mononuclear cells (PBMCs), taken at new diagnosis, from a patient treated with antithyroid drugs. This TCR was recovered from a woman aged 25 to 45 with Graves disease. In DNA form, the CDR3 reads TGTGCCAGCAGCCAAGAACAGACAGTCGAGAACACTGAAGCTTTCTTT. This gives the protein CASSQEQTVENTEAFF.